A single sample gave rise to the 5 T cell receptor beta chains below, sequenced in a study of cytomegalovirus exposure and HLA in healthy donors. Vbeta (60) and Jbeta (13) primers were used in the PCR. The protocol was immunoSEQ multiplex PCR, while the TCRdb copy is restricted to in-frame clones and leaves out a portion. This table holds 140,000 to 150,000 clones, nearly 85% found once. Sequenced: PBMCs. The receptors were sampled from a male donor in good health and CMV-seronegative.

This clone was observed a handful of times. The chain couples TRBV7-9 to TRBJ2-7; D might be TRBD2 (5 bases). V shed 2 bases and J shed 4 bases, with 15 bases lying between them. Germline-derived CDR1 and CDR2 are SEHNR and FQNEAQ (reference sequence). This CDR3 has 15 amino acids. The CDR3 region is CASSLFFGQRYEQYF. The CDR3 DNA follows: TGTGCCAGCAGCTTATTTTTTGGGCAGCGGTACGAGCAGTACTTC.

This clone was recorded once. This chain joins TRBV27 and TRBJ2-7, with D unresolved. The CDR3 consists of 11 residues. Per the germline V gene, CDR1 is MNHEY and CDR2 is SMNVEV (reference sequence). The V gene lost 6 bases and the J gene lost 2 bases, with 5 bases spanning the gap. The CDR3 DNA is TGTGCCAGCAGCCCCGCCTACGAGCAGTACTTC. It specifies CASSPAYEQYF.

This clone has just a few counts. The CDR3 coding sequence is TGTGCCAGCAGCTCGGACACATCGAACACTGAAGCTTTCTTT. Residues: CASSSDTSNTEAFF. This chain connects TRBV2 to TRBJ1-1; a weak D match, TRBD1 (5 bases). The CDR3 has 14 amino acids. Germline lookup yields CDR1 SNHLY and CDR2 FYNNEI. The V gene lost 6 bases and the J gene lost 1 base, with 12 bases spanning the gap.

J is TRBJ2-1 and V is TRBV5-1; TRBD1 is a possible D gene (5 bases). CDR1 SGHRS and CDR2 YFSETQ come from the germline V gene. V was trimmed by 0 bases and J by 7 bases, leaving 8 bases between them. The CDR3 is 13 residues long. CDR3 protein: CASSLARENEQFF. The CDR3 DNA follows: TGCGCCAGCAGCTTGGCCAGGGAAAATGAGCAGTTCTTC.

This chain uses TRBV27 with TRBJ1-2; D may be TRBD1 (6 bases). Germline CDR1 is MNHEY and CDR2 is SMNVEV (reference sequence). V was pared by 2 bases and J by 6 bases, with 16 bases between. The CDR3 is 15 amino acids. Here the CDR3 reads CASSLMGAGRNGYTF. In nucleotides, the CDR3 is TGTGCCAGCAGTTTAATGGGGGCGGGCAGGAATGGCTACACCTTC.